This T cell receptor (beta chain) was identified in a study of T-cell memory formation after mild COVID-19. Study details: For the most part, TCR clusters were specific to one donor.

This clonotype occurred a few times. Its antigen is unknown. Study-level findings and limits: Balance between CD4 and CD8 was seen in clones contracting day 15 to 85, and a CD4+ lean was seen in later expanders. Clones which contracted sat mainly in CM and EM if CD4+, and in EMRA if CD8+.

TCRdb reprocessed the 5' RACE reads via MiXCR and lists one record per CDR3 protein. Of approximately 180,000 distinct CDR3 sequences listed, approximately 16% are singletons. Germline-derived CDR1 and CDR2 are DFQATT and SNEGSKA (reference sequence). The length of the CDR3 is 13 residues. V gave up 6 bases and J gave up 4 bases; unmatched junction bases: 4. The chain combines TRBV20-1 with TRBJ2-3; TRBD1 aligns across 10 bases. What was sequenced was PBMCs or a T cell subset sorted from them (not recorded which). This TCR came from an adult woman who had mild COVID-19 (a few samples of this study predate the infection). Cell type and time point are not known. Written as DNA, the CDR3 is TGCAGTGCCAGGACAGGGGGGTCAGATACGCAGTATTTT. Its translation: CSARTGGSDTQYF.